This TCR beta chain was identified during a study of blood T cell repertoires in COVID-19. Study details: The United States, Italy and Spain provided the acute and convalescent COVID-19 samples. Sources were T cells, B-cell-depleted T cells, or PBMCs; the material itself was cDNA or gDNA.

The table lists this clone with a count of one. Authors' processing steps: Scientists estimated how many nucleated cells there were by amplifying reference gene primers. The data were produced by immunoSEQ multiplex PCR, yet TCRdb's version contains in-frame clones alone and is incomplete. For V, J and clone size, that table is used; D and trimming come from the DNA. This table holds a few hundred thousand clones, 70% to 85% found once. Per germline, CDR1 SEHNR and CDR2 FQNEAQ (reference sequence). This CDR3 is 14 amino acids long. Trimming removed 4 bases at V and 4 bases at J, with 10 bases between.

The origin of this receptor is a human donor with acute or convalescent COVID-19. The donor label of this sample is uncertain. Material: peripheral blood. This rearrangement joins TRBV7-9 to TRBJ1-4; D may be TRBD1 (6 bases). The CDR3 DNA is TGTGCCAGCAGCTCCGACAGGCGTAATGAAAAACTGTTTTTT. It is translated as CASSSDRRNEKLFF.